These 28 T cell receptor beta chains came from one sample sequenced in a study of cytomegalovirus exposure and HLA in healthy donors. This PCR relied on a set of 60 Vbeta primers and 13 Jbeta primers. Generated by immunoSEQ multiplex PCR, the TCRdb table keeps only in-frame clones and is missing some. This sample yields more than 150,000 clones, of which about 72% are seen a single time; under 1.5% belongs to the top ten. Input material: PBMCs. These TCRs come from a male donor in good health and CMV-seronegative.

The CDR3 region has the DNA TGTGCCAGCAGGCGGGGACAGGGGGCCTACGAGCAGTACTTC. Protein sequence: CASRRGQGAYEQYF. J is TRBJ2-7 and V is TRBV6-5; 11 nucleotides align to TRBD1. From germline, CDR1 is MNHEY and CDR2 SVGAGI. The J segment lost 2 bases and the V segment lost 6 bases, leaving 3 bases of the junction unmatched. This CDR3 region has 14 residues.

This chain links TRBV7-9 with TRBJ1-3; 8 bases agree with TRBD1. Unmatched junction bases numbered 4, after V lost 2 bases and J lost 7 bases. In germline, CDR1 is SEHNR, CDR2 FQNEAQ (reference sequence). The CDR3 runs 14 residues. This CDR3 is CASSLIQGANTIYF. CDR3 nucleotide sequence: TGTGCCAGCAGCTTAATTCAGGGGGCGAACACCATATATTTT.

The V and J genes are TRBV5-1 and TRBJ1-2; 7 bases are a match to TRBD1. This CDR3 has 15 residues. The ends lost 2 bases at V and 3 bases at J; junction bases unmatched: 7. CDR1 and CDR2 (germline): SGHRS, YFSETQ. The CDR3 DNA follows: TGCGCCAGCAGCTTTCGTCGGACAGGCGACTATGGCTACACCTTC. Amino acids: CASSFRRTGDYGYTF.

V usage is TRBV9 and J usage is TRBJ2-5; D may be TRBD2 (6 bases). Germline CDR1 is SGDLS and CDR2 is YYNGEE. The CDR3 sequence is 16 residues long. The V end lost 0 bases, the J end lost 5 bases, and 17 bases lay between the germline ends. CDR3 region: CASSVEGREMGETQYF. CDR3 in DNA: TGTGCCAGCAGCGTAGAGGGGCGGGAAATGGGGGAGACCCAGTACTTC.

In this sample, this clone turned up once. The V gene is TRBV6-1, the J gene TRBJ1-1; weak D call: TRBD1 (5 bases). Trimming took 7 bases from V and 3 from J, leaving 18 bases between them. This CDR3 contains 15 residues. Germline V gene data show CDR1 as MNHNS and CDR2 as SASEGT. CDR3 loop: CASTVDITRDTEAFF. CDR3 DNA: TGTGCCAGCACTGTGGACATCACAAGAGACACTGAAGCTTTCTTT.

V gene TRBV6-5 combines with J gene TRBJ1-1; 11 bases line up with TRBD1. The trim removed 8 bases at V and 6 bases at J, leaving 5 bases unmatched. The V gene's germline CDR1 is MNHEY and CDR2 SVGAGI. This CDR3 contains 13 residues. The CDR3 DNA reads TGTGCCAGCGGGACAGGGGGATTGCCTGAAGCTTTCTTT. Protein product: CASGTGGLPEAFF.

The rearrangement links TRBV7-3 to TRBJ2-1; TRBD1 aligns across 8 bases. The ends lost 5 bases at V and 3 bases at J; junction bases unmatched: 6. There are 15 residues in the CDR3. The V gene's germline CDR1 is SGHTA and CDR2 FQGTGA. CDR3 sequence (DNA): TGTGCCAGCAGCCCAAACGGACAGGGCTACAATGAGCAGTTCTTC. Its translation is CASSPNGQGYNEQFF.

DNA of the CDR3: TGTGCCAGCACCCGCAGGGTGTGGGGCACTGAAGCTTTCTTT. Its translation: CASTRRVWGTEAFF. The chain employs TRBV5-6 and TRBJ1-1; D is possibly TRBD1 (5 bases). Germline V gives CDR1 SGHDT, CDR2 YYEEEE. The V gene lost 6 bases and the J gene lost 4 bases, with 16 bases spanning the gap. The CDR3 covers 14 residues.

The V and J genes are TRBV27 and TRBJ1-4, with unresolved D. V was pared by 1 base and J by 6 bases, with 15 bases between. The CDR3 is made up of 16 amino acids. CDR1 and CDR2 (germline): MNHEY, SMNVEV (reference sequence). The CDR3 sequence is CASSLFPPRDDEKLFF. The DNA for the CDR3 is TGTGCCAGCAGTTTATTCCCCCCTAGAGACGATGAAAAACTGTTTTTT. The complete variable domain, with remaining parts taken from reference TRBV27 and TRBJ1-4, reads EAQVTQNPRYLITVTGKKLTVTCSQNMNHEYMSWYRQDPGLGLRQIYYSMNVEVTDKGDVPEGYKVSRKEKRNFPLILESPSPNQTSLYFCASSLFPPRDDEKLFFGSGTQLSVL.

The sample holds a few counts of this clone. CDR3 coding DNA: TGTGCCAGCAGCTTTGCGGGACGGGCGAGAACTGAAGCTTTCTTT. This codes for CASSFAGRARTEAFF. This rearrangement joins TRBV5-4 to TRBJ1-1, with D possibly matching TRBD1 (5 bases). The germline gives CDR1 SGHNT, CDR2 YYREEE (reference sequence). Trimming took 2 bases from V and 5 from J, leaving 16 bases between them. CDR3 size: 15 residues.

This clone was recorded once. The chain combines TRBV9 with TRBJ1-1; 9 bases fit TRBD1. The germline CDR1 and CDR2 sequences are SGDLS and YYNGEE. Trimming removed 0 bases from V and 5 bases from J; junction bases left unmatched: 11. This CDR3 has 17 residues. The CDR3 protein is CASSVGGNDRGGTEAFF. Here the CDR3 DNA reads TGTGCCAGCAGCGTAGGCGGGAATGACAGGGGGGGGACTGAAGCTTTCTTT.

The chain carries TRBV5-4 and TRBJ2-7, with 9 bases lining up with TRBD2. From germline, CDR1 is SGHNT and CDR2 YYREEE (reference sequence). This CDR3 is built from 16 residues. V lost 4 bases and J lost 0; bases outside the gene matches: 8. CDR3 protein: CASSPKTSGFSYEQYF. For the CDR3, the DNA is TGTGCCAGCAGCCCGAAAACTAGCGGGTTCTCCTACGAGCAGTACTTC.

The chain combines TRBV27 with TRBJ1-5; D is ambiguous. Deletions cut 5 bases from V and 2 bases from J, with 7 bases between. Germline values: CDR1 MNHEY, CDR2 SMNVEV (reference sequence). The CDR3 is 13 amino acids. The CDR3 DNA is TGTGCCAGCAGTCCCACGGGCAATCAGCCCCAGCATTTT. Encoded protein: CASSPTGNQPQHF.

This clone was recorded once. The V and J genes are TRBV27 and TRBJ2-1; 7 bases are a match to TRBD2. The CDR3 is 13 amino acids. V was pared by 6 bases and J by 7 bases, with 6 bases of the junction left unmatched. The germline V gene encodes CDR1 MNHEY and CDR2 SMNVEV (reference sequence). The CDR3 nucleotides read TGTGCCAGCAGACCCCTTAGCGGGAATGAGCAGTTCTTC. Translated: CASRPLSGNEQFF.

V gene TRBV7-2 combines with J gene TRBJ2-5, with 9 bases aligning to TRBD2. The CDR3 totals 14 residues. V lost 3 bases to trimming and J lost 5 bases; unmatched junction nucleotides: 4. Germline V gene sequence: CDR1 SGHTA, CDR2 FQGNSA. The CDR3 sequence is CASSLRRGGETQYF. The CDR3, as DNA: TGTGCCAGCAGCTTGCGGCGGGGGGGTGAGACCCAGTACTTC.

This rearrangement joins TRBV2 to TRBJ1-2, with TRBD1 matching over 9 bases. Per germline, CDR1 SNHLY and CDR2 FYNNEI. The CDR3 extends over 15 amino acids. Trimming took 6 bases from V and 4 from J; bases not matched to a gene: 9. CDR3 DNA: TGTGCCAGCAGCGCCGGGACAGGGCCTTTCTATGGCTACACCTTC. Translation gives CASSAGTGPFYGYTF.

This clone was recorded only once. Here the CDR3 DNA reads TGTGCTAGTGGTCCCTCACACCGGACAGGGTCACAGGATAGCAATCAGCCCCAGCATTTT. Translation gives CASGPSHRTGSQDSNQPQHF. The chain recombines TRBV12-5 with TRBJ1-5; 8 nucleotides line up with TRBD1. V shed 5 bases, J shed 0 bases, and the junction held 18 bases outside the gene matches. This CDR3 contains 20 residues. CDR1 is LGHNT and CDR2 is FRNRAP in the germline V gene.

The V and J genes are TRBV9 and TRBJ1-4; 8 nucleotides match TRBD1. The CDR3 has 14 amino acids. Germline lookup yields CDR1 SGDLS and CDR2 YYNGEE. With 3 bases clipped from V and 6 bases from J, the junction kept 4 bases outside the gene matches. CDR3 coding DNA: TGTGCCAGCAGCGCACAGGGGGTGGATGAAAAACTGTTTTTT. Translated, it gives CASSAQGVDEKLFF.

The rearrangement uses TRBV6-5 and TRBJ1-1; D ambiguous. Trimming removed 0 bases from V and 2 bases from J, with 13 bases in between. Germline V CDR1 and CDR2: MNHEY, SVGAGI. The CDR3 runs to 16 residues. The CDR3 spells CASSYSSVSYNTEAFF. CDR3 DNA sequence: TGTGCCAGCAGTTACTCGAGCGTATCCTATAACACTGAAGCTTTCTTT.

This clone was seen just once. The V gene is TRBV6-6, the J gene TRBJ2-3, with 11 bases aligning to TRBD1. The CDR3 totals 15 residues. J lost 4 bases, V lost 6 bases, and 6 bases had no gene match. Germline CDR1 is MNHNY and CDR2 is SVGAGI (reference sequence). CDR3 in DNA: TGTGCCAGCAGCGATCCGGGACAGGGGGCAGATACGCAGTATTTT. It specifies CASSDPGQGADTQYF.

The table lists this clone with a few counts. The J gene is TRBJ1-5, the V gene TRBV7-2; 9 bases are shared with TRBD1. J gave up 6 bases and V 5 bases, and 11 bases lay outside the gene matches. Germline values: CDR1 SGHTA, CDR2 FQGNSA. The CDR3 consists of 16 residues. CDR3 bases: TGTGCCAGCAGCACAGCCGGGACAGGGCTGGGTCAGCCCCAGCATTTT. This sequence encodes CASSTAGTGLGQPQHF.

The chain combines TRBV5-1 with TRBJ2-5; 8 bases match TRBD2. Germline CDR1 is SGHRS and CDR2 is YFSETQ. CDR3 length: 15 amino acids. The V gene end was trimmed by 0 bases and the J gene end by 7 bases; junction bases not matched to a gene: 8. CDR3 DNA sequence: TGCGCCAGCAGCTTGGACCAGCGGGGGTATGGGACCCAGTACTTC. It encodes CASSLDQRGYGTQYF. The entire variable domain, with the rest obtained from reference TRBV5-1 and TRBJ2-5, is as follows: KAGVTQTPRYLIKTRGQQVTLSCSPISGHRSVSWYQQTPGQGLQFLFEYFSETQRNKGNFPGRFSGRQFSNSRSEMNVSTLELGDSALYLCASSLDQRGYGTQYFGPGTRLLVL.

V gene TRBV6-5 combines with J gene TRBJ1-1; 7 nucleotides agree with TRBD1. CDR3 length equals 14 residues. Germline V CDR1 and CDR2: MNHEY, SVGAGI. V trimming: 7 bases; J trimming: 1 base; junction bases outside the gene matches: 6. CDR3 DNA sequence: TGTGCCAGCAAAATGAGGGGGCAGAACACTGAAGCTTTCTTT. It yields the protein CASKMRGQNTEAFF.

The V gene is TRBV6-4, the J gene TRBJ1-1; TRBD1 is a possible D gene (6 bases). The CDR3 has 13 amino acids. Germline V gene data show CDR1 as MRHNA and CDR2 as SNTAGT. V was cut by 0 bases and J by 4 bases, with 6 bases left in between. As DNA, the CDR3 is TGTGCCAGCAGTGACTCCAGGGGCACTGAAGCTTTCTTT. Its protein product is CASSDSRGTEAFF.

This rearrangement joins TRBV7-2 to TRBJ2-7; D gene uncertain. CDR3 size: 13 residues. V gave up 4 bases and J gave up 3 bases, with 10 bases separating them. Germline values: CDR1 SGHTA, CDR2 FQGNSA. Here the CDR3 DNA reads TGTGCCAGCAGCTCCGCACCGGGCTACGAGCAGTACTTC. Amino acid sequence: CASSSAPGYEQYF.

The V and J genes are TRBV5-4 and TRBJ2-7; maybe TRBD2 (6 bases). V lost 1 base to trimming and J lost 1 base, with 12 bases between them. There are 15 residues in the CDR3. The germline CDR1 and CDR2 sequences are SGHNT and YYREEE (reference sequence). The CDR3 region is CASSLTGAGSYEQYF. CDR3 sequence (DNA): TGTGCCAGCAGCTTGACGGGAGCAGGATCCTACGAGCAGTACTTC. Variable domain in full (rest from reference TRBV5-4 and TRBJ2-7): ETGVTQSPTHLIKTRGQQVTLRCSSQSGHNTVSWYQQALGQGPQFIFQYYREEENGRGNFPPRFSGLQFPNYSSELNVNALELDDSALYLCASSLTGAGSYEQYFGPGTRLTVT.

The chain has TRBV9 and TRBJ1-2; 8 bases agree with TRBD1. The germline V gene has CDR1 SGDLS and CDR2 YYNGEE. Trimming at V came to 7 bases and at J to 4 bases, leaving 6 bases not matched to a gene. The CDR3 is made up of 13 amino acids. CDR3 nucleotides: TGTGCCAGCTCCCGGACAGGGACCTATGGCTACACCTTC. Protein: CASSRTGTYGYTF.

This clone was counted once. The V call is TRBV21-1, the J call TRBJ2-6; TRBD2 is the table's D call and was not checked against the DNA. TRBV21-1 is deemed a pseudogene. CDR3 length: 19 amino acids. CDR3 in amino acids: CASSSREAVAPSGANVLTF. In DNA, the CDR3 is TGTGCCAGCAGCTCCCGGGAGGCAGTCGCTCCCTCTGGGGCCAACGTCCTGACTTTC.